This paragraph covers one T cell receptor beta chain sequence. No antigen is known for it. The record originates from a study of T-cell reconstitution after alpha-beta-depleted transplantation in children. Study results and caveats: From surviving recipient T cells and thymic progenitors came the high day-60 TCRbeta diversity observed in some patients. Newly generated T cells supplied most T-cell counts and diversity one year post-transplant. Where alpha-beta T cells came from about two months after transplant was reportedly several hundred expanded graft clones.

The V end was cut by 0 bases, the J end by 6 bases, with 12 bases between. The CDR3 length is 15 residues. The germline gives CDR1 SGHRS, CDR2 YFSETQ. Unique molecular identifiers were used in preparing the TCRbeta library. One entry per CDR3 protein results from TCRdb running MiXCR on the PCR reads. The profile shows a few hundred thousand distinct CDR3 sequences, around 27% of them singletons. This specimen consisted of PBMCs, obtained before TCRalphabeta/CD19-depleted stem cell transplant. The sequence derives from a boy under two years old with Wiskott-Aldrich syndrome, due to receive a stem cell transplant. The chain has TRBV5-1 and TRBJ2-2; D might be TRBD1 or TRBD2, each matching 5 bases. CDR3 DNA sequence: TGCGCCAGCAGCTTGGCGGGGCTGGACTCCGGGGAGCTGTTTTTT. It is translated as CASSLAGLDSGELFF. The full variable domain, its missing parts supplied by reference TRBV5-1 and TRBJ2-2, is KAGVTQTPRYLIKTRGQQVTLSCSPISGHRSVSWYQQTPGQGLQFLFEYFSETQRNKGNFPGRFSGRQFSNSRSEMNVSTLELGDSALYLCASSLAGLDSGELFFGEGSRLTVL.